This T cell receptor (beta chain) was found in a study of OX40 agonist ivuxolimab in advanced cancers. Looking at the study overall: While on treatment, patients had intravenous ivuxolimab at 0.01 to 10 mg/kg every 2 weeks. Broader study findings: Some nonresponders likewise displayed low normalized T-cell clonal expansion. Blood T cells, both CD4+ and CD8+, expanded clonally by week 6 at 0.1 to 3.0 mg/kg.

Using immunoSEQ multiplex PCR, the repertoire was profiled, and TCRdb retains in-frame clones only, with some absent. The sample lists 50,000 to 80,000 clones; 80% to 90% were seen once. Remarks on this clone: The antigen is undetermined.

Blood was sampled at baseline, cycle 4 day 1, and cycle 7 day 1. This CDR3 has 12 residues. Per germline, CDR1 MNHEY and CDR2 SMNVEV (reference sequence). Trimming pared 11 bases from V and 5 bases from J, leaving 15 bases between. The clonotype originates from an adult with an advanced solid tumor such as melanoma, head and neck, liver or kidney cancer. This specimen consisted of CD4+ or CD8+ T cells sorted from blood, obtained in a trial of the OX40 agonist ivuxolimab. This sequence joins TRBV27 and TRBJ2-5; D possibly matches TRBD1 or TRBD2 (5 bases each). The CDR3 nucleotides read TGTGCCGATCGAGGGGTACGGGAGACCCAGTACTTC. Amino acids: CADRGVRETQYF.